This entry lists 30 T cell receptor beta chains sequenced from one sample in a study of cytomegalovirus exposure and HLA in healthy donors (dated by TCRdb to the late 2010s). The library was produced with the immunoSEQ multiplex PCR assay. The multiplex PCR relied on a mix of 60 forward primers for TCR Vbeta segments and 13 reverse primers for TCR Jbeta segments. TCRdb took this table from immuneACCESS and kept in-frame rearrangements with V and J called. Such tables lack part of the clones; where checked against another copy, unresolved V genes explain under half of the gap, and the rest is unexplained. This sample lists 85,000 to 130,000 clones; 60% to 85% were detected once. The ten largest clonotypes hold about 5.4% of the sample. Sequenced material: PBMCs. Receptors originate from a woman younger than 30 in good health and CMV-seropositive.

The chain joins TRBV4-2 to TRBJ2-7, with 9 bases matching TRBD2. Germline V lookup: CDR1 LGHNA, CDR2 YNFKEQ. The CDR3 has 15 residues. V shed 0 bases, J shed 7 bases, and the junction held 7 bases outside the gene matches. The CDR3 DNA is TGTGCCAGCAGCCAAGAAGGGACTAGCTCGACAGAGCAGTACTTC. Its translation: CASSQEGTSSTEQYF.

Here the CDR3 reads CASSTREYNSPLHF. CDR3 bases: TGTGCCAGCAGCACCAGGGAATATAATTCACCCCTCCACTTT. V gene TRBV21-1 combines with J gene TRBJ1-6; the table gives TRBD1 as D, unverified against the DNA. TRBV21-1 is classified as a pseudogene. The CDR3 is 14 amino acids.

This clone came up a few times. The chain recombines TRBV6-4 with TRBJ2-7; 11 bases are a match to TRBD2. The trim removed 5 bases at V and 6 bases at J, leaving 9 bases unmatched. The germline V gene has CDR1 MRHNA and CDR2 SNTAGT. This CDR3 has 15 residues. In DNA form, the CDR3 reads TGTGCCAGCAGTCCCACTAGCGGGAGTCTCAGCGAGCAGTACTTC. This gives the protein CASSPTSGSLSEQYF.

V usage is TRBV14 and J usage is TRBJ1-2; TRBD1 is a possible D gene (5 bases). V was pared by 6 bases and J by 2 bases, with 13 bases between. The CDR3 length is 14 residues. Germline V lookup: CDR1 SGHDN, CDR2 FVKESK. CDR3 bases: TGTGCCAGCAGTCGCAGTGGGGGGAACTATGGCTACACCTTC. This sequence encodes CASSRSGGNYGYTF.

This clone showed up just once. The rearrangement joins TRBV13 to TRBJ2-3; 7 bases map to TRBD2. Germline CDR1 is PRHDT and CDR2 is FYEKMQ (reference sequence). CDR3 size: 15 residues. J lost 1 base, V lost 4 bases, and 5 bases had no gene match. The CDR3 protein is CASSWAGVGTDTQYF. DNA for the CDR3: TGTGCCAGCAGCTGGGCGGGAGTAGGCACAGATACGCAGTATTTT.

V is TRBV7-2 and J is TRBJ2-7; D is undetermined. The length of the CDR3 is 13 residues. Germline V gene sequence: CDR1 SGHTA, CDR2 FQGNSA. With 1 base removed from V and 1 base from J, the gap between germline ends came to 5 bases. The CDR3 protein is CASSLGRSYEQYF. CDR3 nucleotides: TGTGCCAGCAGCTTAGGTCGGTCCTACGAGCAGTACTTC.

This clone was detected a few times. CDR3 bases: TGCGCCAGCAGCTTGGATGGGGGGGAGGGCCCTCGAGGAGTCAAAAACATTCAGTACTTC. Translation: CASSLDGGEGPRGVKNIQYF. The chain employs TRBV5-1 and TRBJ2-4; 7 bases are a match to TRBD2. The CDR3 length is 20 residues. Germline trimming cut 0 bases from V and 3 bases from J; bases unmatched to any gene: 18. CDR1 and CDR2 (germline): SGHRS, YFSETQ.

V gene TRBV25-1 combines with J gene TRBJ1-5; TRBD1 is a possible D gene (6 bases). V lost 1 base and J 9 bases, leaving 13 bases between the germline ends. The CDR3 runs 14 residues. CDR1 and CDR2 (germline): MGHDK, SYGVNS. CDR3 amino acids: CASSEWDNTSPQHF. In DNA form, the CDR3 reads TGTGCCAGCAGTGAATGGGACAATACGTCGCCCCAGCATTTT.

The CDR3 bases are TGCGCCAGCAGTTACAAACCTAGCGGGAGGAGCTACGAGCAGTACTTC. Amino acid sequence: CASSYKPSGRSYEQYF. This sequence joins TRBV10-2 and TRBJ2-7, with 11 bases identical to TRBD2. After removal of 5 bases from V and 3 bases from J, the junction contained 9 bases not matched to a gene. The CDR3 extends over 16 amino acids. Germline CDR1 WSHSY, CDR2 SAAADI.

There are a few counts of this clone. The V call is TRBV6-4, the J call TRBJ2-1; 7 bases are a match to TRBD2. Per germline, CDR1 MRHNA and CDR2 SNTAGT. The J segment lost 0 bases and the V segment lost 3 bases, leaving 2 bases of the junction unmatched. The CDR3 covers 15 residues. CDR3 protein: CASSEGGGSYNEQFF. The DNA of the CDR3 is TGTGCCAGCAGTGAGGGGGGGGGCTCCTACAATGAGCAGTTCTTC.

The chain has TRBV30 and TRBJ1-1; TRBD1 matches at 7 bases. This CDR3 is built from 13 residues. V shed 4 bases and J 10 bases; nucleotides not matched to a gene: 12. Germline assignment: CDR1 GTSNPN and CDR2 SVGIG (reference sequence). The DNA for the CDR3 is TGTGCCTGGACGACAGGGTTGGGGTTGGGAGCTTTCTTT. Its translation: CAWTTGLGLGAFF.

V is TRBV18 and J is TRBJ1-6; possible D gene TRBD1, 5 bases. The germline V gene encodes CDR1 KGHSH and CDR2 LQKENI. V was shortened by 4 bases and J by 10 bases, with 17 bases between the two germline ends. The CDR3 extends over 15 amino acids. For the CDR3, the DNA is TGTGCCAGCTCACGTTTCCAGGGATCAAACTCACCCCTCCACTTT. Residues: CASSRFQGSNSPLHF.

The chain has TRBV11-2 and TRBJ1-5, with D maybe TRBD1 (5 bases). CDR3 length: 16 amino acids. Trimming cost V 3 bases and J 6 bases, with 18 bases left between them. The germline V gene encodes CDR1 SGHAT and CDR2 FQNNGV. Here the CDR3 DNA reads TGTGCCAGCAGCTTGAGAGGGGAGGGTTGGGGTCAGCCCCAGCATTTT. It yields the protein CASSLRGEGWGQPQHF.

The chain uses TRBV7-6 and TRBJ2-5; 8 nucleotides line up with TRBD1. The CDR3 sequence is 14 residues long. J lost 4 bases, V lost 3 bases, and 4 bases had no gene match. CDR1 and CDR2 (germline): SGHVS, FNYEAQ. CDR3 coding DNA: TGTGCCAGCAGCTTCAGGACAGGGAGAGAGACCCAGTACTTC. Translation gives CASSFRTGRETQYF.

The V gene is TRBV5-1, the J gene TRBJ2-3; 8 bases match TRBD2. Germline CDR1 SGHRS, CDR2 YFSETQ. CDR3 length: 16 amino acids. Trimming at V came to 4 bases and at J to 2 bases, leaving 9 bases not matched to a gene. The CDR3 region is CASSLQTSAYTDTQYF. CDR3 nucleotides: TGCGCCAGCAGCCTCCAGACTAGCGCCTACACAGATACGCAGTATTTT.

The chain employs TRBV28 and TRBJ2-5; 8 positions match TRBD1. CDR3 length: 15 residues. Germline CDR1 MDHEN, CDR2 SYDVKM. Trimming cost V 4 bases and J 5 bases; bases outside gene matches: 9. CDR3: CASSSSMTGVETQYF. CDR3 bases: TGTGCCAGCAGTTCCTCAATGACAGGGGTTGAGACCCAGTACTTC.

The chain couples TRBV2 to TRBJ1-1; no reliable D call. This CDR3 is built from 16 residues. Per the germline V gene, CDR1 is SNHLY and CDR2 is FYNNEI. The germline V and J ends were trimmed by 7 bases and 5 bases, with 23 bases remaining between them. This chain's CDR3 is CASTATPASAGTEAFF. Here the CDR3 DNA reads TGTGCCAGCACGGCTACCCCGGCGTCCGCCGGGACTGAAGCTTTCTTT.

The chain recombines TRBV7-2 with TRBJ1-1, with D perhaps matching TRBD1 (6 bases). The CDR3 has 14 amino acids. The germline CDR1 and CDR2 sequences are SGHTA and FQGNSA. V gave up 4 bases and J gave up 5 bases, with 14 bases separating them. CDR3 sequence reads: CASSSRYQGTEAFF. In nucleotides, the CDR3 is TGTGCCAGCAGCTCTCGTTATCAGGGGACTGAAGCTTTCTTT.

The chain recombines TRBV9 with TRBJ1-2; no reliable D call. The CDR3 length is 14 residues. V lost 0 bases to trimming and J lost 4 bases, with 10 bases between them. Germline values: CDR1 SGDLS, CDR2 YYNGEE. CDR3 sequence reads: CASSVGGFAYGYTF. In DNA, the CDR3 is TGTGCCAGCAGCGTAGGAGGGTTTGCCTATGGCTACACCTTC.

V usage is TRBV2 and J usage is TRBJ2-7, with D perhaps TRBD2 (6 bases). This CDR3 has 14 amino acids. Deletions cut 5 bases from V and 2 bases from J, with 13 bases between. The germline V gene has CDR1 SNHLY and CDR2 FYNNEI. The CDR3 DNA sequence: TGTGCCAGCAGTCGGTATAGCGGTACCTACGAGCAGTACTTC. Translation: CASSRYSGTYEQYF.

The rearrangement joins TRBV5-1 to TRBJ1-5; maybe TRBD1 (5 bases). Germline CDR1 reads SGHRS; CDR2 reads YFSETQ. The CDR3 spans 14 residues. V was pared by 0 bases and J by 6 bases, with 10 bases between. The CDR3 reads CASSLGSGGQPQHF. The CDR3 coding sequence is TGCGCCAGCAGCTTGGGGTCGGGGGGTCAGCCCCAGCATTTT.

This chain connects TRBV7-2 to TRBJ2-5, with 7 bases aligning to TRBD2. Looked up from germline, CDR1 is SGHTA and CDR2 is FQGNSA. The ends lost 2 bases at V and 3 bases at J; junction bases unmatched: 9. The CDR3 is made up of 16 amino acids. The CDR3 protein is CASSLSEARGEETQYF. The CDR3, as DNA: TGTGCCAGCAGCTTATCAGAGGCCCGGGGGGAAGAGACCCAGTACTTC. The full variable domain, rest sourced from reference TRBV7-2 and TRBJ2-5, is GAGVSQSPSNKVTEKGKDVELRCDPISGHTALYWYRQSLGQGLEFLIYFQGNSAPDKSGLPSDRFSAERTGGSVSTLTIQRTQQEDSAVYLCASSLSEARGEETQYFGPGTRLLVL.

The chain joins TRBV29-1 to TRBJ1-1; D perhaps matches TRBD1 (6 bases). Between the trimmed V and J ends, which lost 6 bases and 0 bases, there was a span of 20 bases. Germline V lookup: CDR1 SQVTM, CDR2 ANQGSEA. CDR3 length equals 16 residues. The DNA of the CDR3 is TGCAGCGTGTTCGGTCCGGTGGCAGGGGTGAACACTGAAGCTTTCTTT. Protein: CSVFGPVAGVNTEAFF.

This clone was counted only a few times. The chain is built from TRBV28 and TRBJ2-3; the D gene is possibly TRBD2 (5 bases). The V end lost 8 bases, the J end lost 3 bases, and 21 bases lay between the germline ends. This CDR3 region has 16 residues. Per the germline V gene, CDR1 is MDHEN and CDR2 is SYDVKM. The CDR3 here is CASRPEALVTTDTQYF. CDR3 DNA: TGTGCCAGCCGGCCGGAGGCGCTCGTAACTACAGATACGCAGTATTTT.

The CDR3: CAISELGQGLNTEAFF. CDR3 coding DNA: TGTGCCATCAGTGAGTTGGGACAGGGATTGAACACTGAAGCTTTCTTT. The chain employs TRBV10-3 and TRBJ1-1; TRBD1 matches at 9 bases. The ends lost 1 base at V and 0 bases at J; junction bases unmatched: 3. Germline-derived CDR1 and CDR2 are ENHRY and SYGVKD. CDR3 size: 16 residues.

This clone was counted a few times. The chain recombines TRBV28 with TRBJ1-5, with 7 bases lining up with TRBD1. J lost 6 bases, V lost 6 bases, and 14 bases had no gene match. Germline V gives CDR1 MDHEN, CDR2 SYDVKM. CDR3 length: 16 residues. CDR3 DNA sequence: TGTGCCAGCAGCCTCCTAAACGGACAGGTGGGTCAGCCCCAGCATTTT. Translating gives CASSLLNGQVGQPQHF.

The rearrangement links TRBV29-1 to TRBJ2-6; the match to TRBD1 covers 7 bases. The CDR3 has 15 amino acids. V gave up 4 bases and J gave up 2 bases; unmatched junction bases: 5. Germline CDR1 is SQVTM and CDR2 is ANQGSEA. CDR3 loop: CSVGQGTPGANVLTF. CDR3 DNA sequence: TGCAGCGTTGGACAGGGAACGCCTGGGGCCAACGTCCTGACTTTC. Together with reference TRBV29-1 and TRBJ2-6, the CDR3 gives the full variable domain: SAVISQKPSRDICQRGTSLTIQCQVDSQVTMMFWYRQQPGQSLTLIATANQGSEATYESGFVIDKFPISRPNLTFSTLTVSNMSPEDSSIYLCSVGQGTPGANVLTFGAGSRLTVL.

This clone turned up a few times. CDR3 nucleotides: TGTGCCAGCAGCGACTCACGTACCAGACAAGAGACCCAGTACTTC. It translates to CASSDSRTRQETQYF. J is TRBJ2-5 and V is TRBV5-4; no reliable D call. This CDR3 has 15 amino acids. Germline V lookup: CDR1 SGHNT, CDR2 YYREEE (reference sequence). The V and J ends lost 4 bases and 2 bases respectively, with 15 bases between them.

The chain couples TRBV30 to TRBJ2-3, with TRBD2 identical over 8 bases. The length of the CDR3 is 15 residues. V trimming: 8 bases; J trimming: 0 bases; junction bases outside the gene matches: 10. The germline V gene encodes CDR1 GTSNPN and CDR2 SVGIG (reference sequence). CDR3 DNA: TGTGCCCGCGAGAGGGCGGGGGGTAGCACAGATACGCAGTATTTT. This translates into CARERAGGSTDTQYF.

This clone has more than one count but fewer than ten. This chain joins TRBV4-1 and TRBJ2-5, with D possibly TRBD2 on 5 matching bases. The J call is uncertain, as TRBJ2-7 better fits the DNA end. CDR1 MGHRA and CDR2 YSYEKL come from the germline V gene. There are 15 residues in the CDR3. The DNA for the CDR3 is TGCGCCAGCAGCCAAGAACCGGACCAGCGGTACGAGCAGTACTTC. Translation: CASSQEPDQRYEQYF.